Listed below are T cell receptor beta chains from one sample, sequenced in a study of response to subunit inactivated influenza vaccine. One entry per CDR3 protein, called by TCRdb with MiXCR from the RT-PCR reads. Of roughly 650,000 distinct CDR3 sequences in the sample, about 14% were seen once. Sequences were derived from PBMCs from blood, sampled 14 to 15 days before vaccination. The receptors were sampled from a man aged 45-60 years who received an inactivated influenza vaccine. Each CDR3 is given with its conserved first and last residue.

CDR3: CASSRTAAHNYGYTF; V: TRBV4-3
CDR3: CSARKYKVGRTGETQYF; V: TRBV20-1
CDR3: CASSYSYRVGAYEQYF; V: TRBV6-2/TRBV6-3
CDR3: CASTVQETQYF; V: TRBV2
CDR3: CASTPSPTGLAGNEQFF; V: TRBV19
CDR3: CASRRDRGYETQYF; V: TRBV6-1
CDR3: CASSSNPPGQGLKNIQYF; V: TRBV4-3
CDR3: CASSWTGTGTEAFF; V: TRBV5-5
CDR3: CSARRTGPSYEQYF; V: TRBV20-1
CDR3: CASSLMVQGGYNSPLHF; V: TRBV5-1